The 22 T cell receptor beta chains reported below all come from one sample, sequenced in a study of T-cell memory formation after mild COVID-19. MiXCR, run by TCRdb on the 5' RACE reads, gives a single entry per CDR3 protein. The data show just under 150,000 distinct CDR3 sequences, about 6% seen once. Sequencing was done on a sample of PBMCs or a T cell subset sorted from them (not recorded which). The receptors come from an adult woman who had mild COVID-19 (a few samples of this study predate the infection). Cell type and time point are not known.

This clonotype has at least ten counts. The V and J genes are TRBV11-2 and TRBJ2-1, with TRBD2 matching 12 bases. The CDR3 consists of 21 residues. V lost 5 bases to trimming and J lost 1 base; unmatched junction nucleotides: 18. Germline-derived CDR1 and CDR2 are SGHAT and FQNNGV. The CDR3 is CASSHPPGGLAGGWSYNEQFF. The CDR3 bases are TGTGCCAGCAGCCACCCCCCTGGTGGTCTAGCGGGGGGGTGGTCCTACAATGAGCAGTTCTTC.

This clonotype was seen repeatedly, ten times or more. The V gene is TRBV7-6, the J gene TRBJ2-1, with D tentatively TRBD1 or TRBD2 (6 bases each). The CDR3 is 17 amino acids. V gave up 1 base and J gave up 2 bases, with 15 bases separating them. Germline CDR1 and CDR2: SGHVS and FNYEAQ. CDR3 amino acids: CASSLGIRGETYNEQFF. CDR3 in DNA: TGTGCCAGCAGCTTAGGTATAAGGGGGGAAACCTACAATGAGCAGTTCTTC.

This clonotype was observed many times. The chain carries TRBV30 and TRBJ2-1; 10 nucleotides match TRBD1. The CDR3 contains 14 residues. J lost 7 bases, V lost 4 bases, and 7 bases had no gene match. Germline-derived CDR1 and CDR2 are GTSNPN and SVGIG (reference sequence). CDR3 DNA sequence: TGTGCCTGGATTTCCGGGACAGGGGAAAATGAGCAGTTCTTC. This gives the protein CAWISGTGENEQFF.

CDR3 protein: CASSYEGGTPGYEQYF. CDR3 nucleotide sequence: TGTGCCAGCAGTTACGAGGGAGGCACCCCGGGGTACGAGCAGTACTTC. The rearrangement links TRBV6-2 or TRBV6-3 to TRBJ2-7; maybe TRBD2 (6 bases). The length of the CDR3 is 16 residues. Germline V gene lookup returns CDR1 MNHEY and CDR2 SVGEGT. Trimming removed 2 bases from V and 4 bases from J, with 18 bases in between.

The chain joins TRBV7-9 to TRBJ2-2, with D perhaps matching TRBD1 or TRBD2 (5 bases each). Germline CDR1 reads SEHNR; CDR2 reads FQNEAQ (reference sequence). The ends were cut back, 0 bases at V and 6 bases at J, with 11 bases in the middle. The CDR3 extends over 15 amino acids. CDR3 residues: CASSLAGAIAGELFF. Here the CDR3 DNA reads TGTGCCAGCAGCTTAGCCGGGGCGATTGCCGGGGAGCTGTTTTTT.

The CDR3 loop reads CASSVEWTGSTDTQYF. The CDR3 nucleotides read TGTGCCAGCAGCGTAGAATGGACAGGGAGCACAGATACGCAGTATTTT. V usage is TRBV9 and J usage is TRBJ2-3; TRBD1 agrees at 8 bases. The CDR3 contains 16 residues. V shed 0 bases, J shed 0 bases, and the junction held 3 bases outside the gene matches. Germline CDR1 and CDR2: SGDLS and YYNGEE.

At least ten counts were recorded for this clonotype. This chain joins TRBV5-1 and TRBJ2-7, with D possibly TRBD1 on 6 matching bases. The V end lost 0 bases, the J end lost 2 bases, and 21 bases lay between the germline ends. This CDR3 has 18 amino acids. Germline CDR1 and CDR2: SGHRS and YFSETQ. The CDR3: CASSLVPGTGQRPYEQYF. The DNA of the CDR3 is TGCGCCAGCAGCTTGGTACCGGGGACCGGACAGCGGCCCTACGAGCAGTACTTC.

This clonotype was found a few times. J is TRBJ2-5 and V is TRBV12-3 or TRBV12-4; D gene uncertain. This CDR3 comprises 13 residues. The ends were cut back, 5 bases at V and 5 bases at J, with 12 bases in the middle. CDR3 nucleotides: TGTGCCAGCAGTCCACCAAACGGGGAGACCCAGTACTTC. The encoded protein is CASSPPNGETQYF.

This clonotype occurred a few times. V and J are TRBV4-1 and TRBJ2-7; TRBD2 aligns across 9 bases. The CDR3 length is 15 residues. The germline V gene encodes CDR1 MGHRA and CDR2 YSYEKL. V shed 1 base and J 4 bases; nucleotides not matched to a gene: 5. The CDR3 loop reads CASSQASGEMYEQYF. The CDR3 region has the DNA TGCGCCAGCAGCCAAGCTAGCGGGGAAATGTACGAGCAGTACTTC.

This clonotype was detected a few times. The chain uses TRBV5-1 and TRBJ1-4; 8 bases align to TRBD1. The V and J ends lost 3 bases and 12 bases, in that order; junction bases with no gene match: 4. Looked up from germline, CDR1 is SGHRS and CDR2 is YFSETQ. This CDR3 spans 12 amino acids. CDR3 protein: CASSSGQGQLFF. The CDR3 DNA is TGCGCCAGCAGCTCTGGACAGGGCCAACTGTTTTTT.

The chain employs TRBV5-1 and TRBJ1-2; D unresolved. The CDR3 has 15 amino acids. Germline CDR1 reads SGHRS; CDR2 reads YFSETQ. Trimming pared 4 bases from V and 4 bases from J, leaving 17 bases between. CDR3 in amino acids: CASSIGPPSGYGYTF. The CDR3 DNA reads TGCGCCAGCAGCATAGGACCTCCATCGGGCTATGGCTACACCTTC.

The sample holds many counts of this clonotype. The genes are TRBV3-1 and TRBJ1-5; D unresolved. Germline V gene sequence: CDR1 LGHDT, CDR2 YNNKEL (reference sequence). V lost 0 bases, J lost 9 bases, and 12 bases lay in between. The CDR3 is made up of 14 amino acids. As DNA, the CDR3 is TGTGCCAGCAGCCAAGATTCGGGGATTGGGCCCCAGCATTTT. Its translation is CASSQDSGIGPQHF.

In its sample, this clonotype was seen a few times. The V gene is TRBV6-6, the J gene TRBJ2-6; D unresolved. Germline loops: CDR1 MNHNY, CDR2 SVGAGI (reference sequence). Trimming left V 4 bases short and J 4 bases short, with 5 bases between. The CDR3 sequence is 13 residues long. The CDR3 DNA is TGTGCCAGCAGTTCAGGAGGGGCCAACGTCCTGACTTTC. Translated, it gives CASSSGGANVLTF.

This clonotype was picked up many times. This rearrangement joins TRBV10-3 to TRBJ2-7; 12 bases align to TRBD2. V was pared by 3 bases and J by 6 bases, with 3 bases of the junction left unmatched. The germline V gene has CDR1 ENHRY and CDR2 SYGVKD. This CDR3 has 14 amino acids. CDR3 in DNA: TGTGCCATCAGTGATTCTAGCGGGAGGGCCGAGCAGTACTTC. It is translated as CAISDSSGRAEQYF.

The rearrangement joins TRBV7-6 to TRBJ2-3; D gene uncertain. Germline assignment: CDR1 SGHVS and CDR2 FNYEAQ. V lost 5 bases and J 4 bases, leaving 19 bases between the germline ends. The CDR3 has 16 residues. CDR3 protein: CASSPSPGPAPDTQYF. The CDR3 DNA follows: TGTGCCAGCAGCCCCTCCCCCGGGCCGGCCCCAGATACGCAGTATTTT.

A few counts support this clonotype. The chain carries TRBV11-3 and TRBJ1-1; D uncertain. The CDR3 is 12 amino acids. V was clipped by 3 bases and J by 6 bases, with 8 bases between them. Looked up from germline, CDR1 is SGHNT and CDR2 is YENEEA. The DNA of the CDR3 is TGTGCCAGCAGCTTTCAGGCGGCTGAAGCTTTCTTT. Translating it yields CASSFQAAEAFF.

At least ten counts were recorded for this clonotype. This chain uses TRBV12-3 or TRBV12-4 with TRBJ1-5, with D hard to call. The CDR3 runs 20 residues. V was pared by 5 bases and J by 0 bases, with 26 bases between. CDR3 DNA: TGTGCCAGCAGTCGCACTATACCCGTAACCGCCCCCTATAGCAATCAGCCCCAGCATTTT. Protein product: CASSRTIPVTAPYSNQPQHF.

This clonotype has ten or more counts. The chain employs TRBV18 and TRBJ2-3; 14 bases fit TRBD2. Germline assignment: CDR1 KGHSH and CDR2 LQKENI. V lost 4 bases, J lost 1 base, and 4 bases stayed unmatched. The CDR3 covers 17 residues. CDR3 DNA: TGTGCCAGCTCACGTTCGGGACTAGCGGGAGGCACAGATACGCAGTATTTT. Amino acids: CASSRSGLAGGTDTQYF.

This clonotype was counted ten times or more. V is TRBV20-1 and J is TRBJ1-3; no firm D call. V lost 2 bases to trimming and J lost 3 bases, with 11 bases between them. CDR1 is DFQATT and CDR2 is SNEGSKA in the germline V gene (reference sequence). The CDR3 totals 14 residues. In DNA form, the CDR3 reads TGCAGTGCTAGAAGGAGGGTTGGTGGAAACACCATATATTTT. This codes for CSARRRVGGNTIYF.

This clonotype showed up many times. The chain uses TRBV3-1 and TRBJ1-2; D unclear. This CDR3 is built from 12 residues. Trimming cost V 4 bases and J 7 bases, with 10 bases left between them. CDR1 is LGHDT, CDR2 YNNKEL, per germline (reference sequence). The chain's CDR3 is CASSLKGSGYTF. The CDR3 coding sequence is TGTGCCAGCAGCCTTAAGGGAAGTGGCTACACCTTC. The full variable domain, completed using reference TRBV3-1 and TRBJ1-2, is DTAVSQTPKYLVTQMGNDKSIKCEQNLGHDTMYWYKQDSKKFLKIMFSYNNKELIINETVPNRFSPKSPDKAHLNLHINSLELGDSAVYFCASSLKGSGYTFGSGTRLTVV.

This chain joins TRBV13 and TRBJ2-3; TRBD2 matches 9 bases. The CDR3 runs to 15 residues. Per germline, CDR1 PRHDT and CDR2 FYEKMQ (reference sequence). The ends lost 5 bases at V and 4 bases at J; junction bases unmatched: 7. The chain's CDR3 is CASSTDSGRADTQYF. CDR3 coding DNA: TGTGCCAGCAGCACCGATAGCGGGAGAGCAGATACGCAGTATTTT.

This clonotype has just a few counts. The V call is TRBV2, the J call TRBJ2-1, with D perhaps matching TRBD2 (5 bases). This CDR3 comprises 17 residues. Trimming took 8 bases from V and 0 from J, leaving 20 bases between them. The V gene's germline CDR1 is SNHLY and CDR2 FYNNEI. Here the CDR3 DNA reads TGTGCCAGCGGGATAGACTACAAGAGGAGCTCCTACAATGAGCAGTTCTTC. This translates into CASGIDYKRSSYNEQFF.